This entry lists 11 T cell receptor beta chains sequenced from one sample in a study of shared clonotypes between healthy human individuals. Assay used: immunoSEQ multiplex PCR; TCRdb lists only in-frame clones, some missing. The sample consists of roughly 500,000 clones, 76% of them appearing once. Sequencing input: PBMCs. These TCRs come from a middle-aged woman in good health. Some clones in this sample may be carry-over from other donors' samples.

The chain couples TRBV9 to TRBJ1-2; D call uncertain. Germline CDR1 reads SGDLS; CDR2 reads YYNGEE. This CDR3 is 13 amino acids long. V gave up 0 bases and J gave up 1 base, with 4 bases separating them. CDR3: CASSVAVNYGYTF. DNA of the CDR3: TGTGCCAGCAGCGTAGCTGTTAACTATGGCTACACCTTC.

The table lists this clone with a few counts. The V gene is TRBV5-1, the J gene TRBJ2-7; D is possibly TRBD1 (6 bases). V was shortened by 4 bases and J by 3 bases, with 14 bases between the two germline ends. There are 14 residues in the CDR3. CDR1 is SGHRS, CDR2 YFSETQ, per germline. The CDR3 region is CASSTQGIGYEQYF. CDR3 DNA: TGCGCCAGCAGCACACAGGGTATTGGCTACGAGCAGTACTTC.

The CDR3 loop is CASSLAGVSGRAGELFF. The CDR3 coding sequence is TGCGCCAGCAGCTTGGCCGGTGTTAGCGGGAGGGCCGGGGAGCTGTTTTTT. This sequence joins TRBV5-1 and TRBJ2-2; TRBD2 agrees at 11 bases. J gave up 6 bases and V 0 bases, and 7 bases lay outside the gene matches. Per germline, CDR1 SGHRS and CDR2 YFSETQ. This CDR3 has 17 residues.

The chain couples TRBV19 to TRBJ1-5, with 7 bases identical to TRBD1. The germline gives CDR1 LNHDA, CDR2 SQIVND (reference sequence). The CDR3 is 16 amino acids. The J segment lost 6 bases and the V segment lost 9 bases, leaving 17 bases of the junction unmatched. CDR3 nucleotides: TGTGCCAGCGCCCCTCTACACAGGGGCCCCGCTCAGCCCCAGCATTTT. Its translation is CASAPLHRGPAQPQHF.

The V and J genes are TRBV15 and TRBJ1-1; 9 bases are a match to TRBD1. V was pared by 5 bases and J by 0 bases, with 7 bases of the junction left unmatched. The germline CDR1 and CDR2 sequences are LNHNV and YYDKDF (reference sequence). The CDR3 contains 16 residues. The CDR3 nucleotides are TGTGCCACCAGCGGAGGACAGGGGAGGATGAACACTGAAGCTTTCTTT. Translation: CATSGGQGRMNTEAFF.

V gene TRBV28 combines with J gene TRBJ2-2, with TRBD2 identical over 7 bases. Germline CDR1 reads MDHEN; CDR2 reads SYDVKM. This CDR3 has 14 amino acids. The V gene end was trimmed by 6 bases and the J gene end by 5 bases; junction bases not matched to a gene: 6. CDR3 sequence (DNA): TGTGCCAGCAGGGGAGGGGCGGGAACCGGGGAGCTGTTTTTT. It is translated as CASRGGAGTGELFF.

As DNA, the CDR3 is TGTGCCAGCAGCATCTACTGGATGAGCTCCTACAATGAGCAGTTCTTC. Protein sequence: CASSIYWMSSYNEQFF. The chain has TRBV7-2 and TRBJ2-1; D is uncertain. The CDR3 loop spans 16 amino acids. Trimming removed 5 bases at V and 0 bases at J, with 14 bases between. CDR1 SGHTA and CDR2 FQGNSA come from the germline V gene.

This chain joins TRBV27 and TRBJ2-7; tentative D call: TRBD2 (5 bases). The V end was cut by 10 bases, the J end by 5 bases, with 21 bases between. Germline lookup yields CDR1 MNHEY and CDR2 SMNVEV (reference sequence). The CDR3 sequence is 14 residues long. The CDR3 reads CATRTGSRAHEQYF. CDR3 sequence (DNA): TGTGCCACTAGGACGGGGTCCCGGGCCCACGAGCAGTACTTC.

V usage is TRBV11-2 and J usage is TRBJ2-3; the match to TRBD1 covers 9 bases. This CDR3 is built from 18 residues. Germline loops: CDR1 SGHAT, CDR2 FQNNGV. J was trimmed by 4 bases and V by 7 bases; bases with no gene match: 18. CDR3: CASIQRLSRDREADTQYF. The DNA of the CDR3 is TGTGCCAGCATCCAAAGATTAAGCCGGGACAGGGAGGCAGATACGCAGTATTTT.

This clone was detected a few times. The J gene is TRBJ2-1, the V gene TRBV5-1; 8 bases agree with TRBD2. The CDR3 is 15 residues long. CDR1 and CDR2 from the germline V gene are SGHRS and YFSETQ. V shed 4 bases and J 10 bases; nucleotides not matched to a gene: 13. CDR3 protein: CASSPVESRGGEQFF. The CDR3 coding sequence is TGCGCCAGCAGCCCGGTGGAAAGCCGGGGGGGCGAGCAGTTCTTC.

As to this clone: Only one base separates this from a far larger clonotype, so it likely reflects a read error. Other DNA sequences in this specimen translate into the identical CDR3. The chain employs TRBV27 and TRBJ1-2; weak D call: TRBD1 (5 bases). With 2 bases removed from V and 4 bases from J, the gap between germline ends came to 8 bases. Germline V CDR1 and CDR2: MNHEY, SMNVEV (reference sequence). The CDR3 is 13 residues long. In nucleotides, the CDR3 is TGTGCCAGCAGTTTAGGGGCAGGCTATGGCTACACCTTC. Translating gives CASSLGAGYGYTF.